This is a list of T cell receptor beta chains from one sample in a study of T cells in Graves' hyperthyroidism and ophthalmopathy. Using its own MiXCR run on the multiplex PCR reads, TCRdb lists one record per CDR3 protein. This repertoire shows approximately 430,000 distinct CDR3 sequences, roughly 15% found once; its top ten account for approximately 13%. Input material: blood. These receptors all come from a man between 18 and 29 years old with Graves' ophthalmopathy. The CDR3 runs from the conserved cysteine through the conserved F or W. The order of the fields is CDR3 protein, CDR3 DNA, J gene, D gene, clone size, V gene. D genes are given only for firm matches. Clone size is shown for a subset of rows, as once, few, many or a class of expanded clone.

CDR3: CASSLLGTGSYEQYF
DNA: TGTGCCAGCAGTTTATTAGGGACAGGGAGCTACGAGCAGTACTTC
J: TRBJ2-7
D: TRBD1
size: few
V: TRBV12-3/TRBV12-4

CDR3: CATSRERREGHEQFF
DNA: TGTGCCACCAGCAGAGAGAGGCGGGAGGGGCATGAGCAGTTCTTC
J: TRBJ2-1
D: TRBD2
size: -
V: TRBV15

CDR3: CASSQGERHEQYF
DNA: TGTGCCAGCAGTCAGGGGGAACGCCACGAGCAGTACTTC
J: TRBJ2-7
D: TRBD1
size: once
V: TRBV6-2/TRBV6-3

CDR3: CSVSRVSGELFF
DNA: TGCAGCGTGTCCAGGGTTTCGGGGGAGCTGTTTTTT
J: TRBJ2-2
D: -
size: many
V: TRBV29-1

CDR3: CASSPGQVYYEQYF
DNA: TGTGCCAGCAGCCCGGGACAGGTTTACTACGAGCAGTACTTC
J: TRBJ2-7
D: TRBD1
size: many
V: TRBV12-3/TRBV12-4

CDR3: CAGSLDETQYF
DNA: TGTGCCGGCAGCTTGGATGAGACCCAGTACTTC
J: TRBJ2-5
D: -
size: few
V: TRBV13

CDR3: CASSIGTGSGNTIYF
DNA: TGTGCCAGCAGCATCGGGACAGGCTCTGGAAACACCATATATTTT
J: TRBJ1-3
D: TRBD1
size: many
V: TRBV11-2

CDR3: CASTDRTAGYGYTF
DNA: TGTGCCAGCACGGACAGAACAGCTGGGTATGGCTACACCTTC
J: TRBJ1-2
D: -
size: many
V: TRBV27

CDR3: CASSSNTNTEAFF
DNA: TGTGCCAGCAGCTCTAACACGAACACTGAAGCTTTCTTT
J: TRBJ1-1
D: -
size: many
V: TRBV7-9

CDR3: CASSSGTGGGNIQYF
DNA: TGTGCCAGCAGCTCTGGGACAGGGGGTGGAAACATTCAGTACTTC
J: TRBJ2-4
D: TRBD1
size: -
V: TRBV7-9

CDR3: CASSQDRGRSNEQFF
DNA: TGTGCCAGCAGCCAGGACCGGGGGCGTAGCAATGAGCAGTTCTTC
J: TRBJ2-1
D: -
size: many
V: TRBV3-1

CDR3: CASSQRTGPGELFF
DNA: TGCGCCAGCAGCCAACGGACAGGCCCCGGGGAGCTGTTTTTT
J: TRBJ2-2
D: TRBD1
size: -
V: TRBV5-1

CDR3: CATRGIQQFF
DNA: TGTGCCACAAGGGGTATTCAGCAGTTCTTC
J: TRBJ2-1
D: -
size: many
V: TRBV10-3

CDR3: CASSFGDASGNTIYF
DNA: TGTGCCAGCAGTTTCGGCGACGCCTCTGGAAACACCATATATTTT
J: TRBJ1-3
D: -
size: few
V: TRBV12-3/TRBV12-4

CDR3: CASSPGRPDGYTF
DNA: TGTGCCAGCAGTCCGGGACGGCCGGATGGCTACACCTTC
J: TRBJ1-2
D: -
size: many
V: TRBV12-3/TRBV12-4

CDR3: CASSQGSGAWYEQYF
DNA: TGTGCCAGCAGCCAAGGGTCGGGGGCTTGGTACGAGCAGTACTTC
J: TRBJ2-7
D: -
size: many
V: TRBV3-1

CDR3: CASSEAGDIHEQYF
DNA: TGCGCCAGTAGTGAGGCGGGAGACATCCACGAGCAGTACTTC
J: TRBJ2-7
D: TRBD2
size: few
V: TRBV10-1

CDR3: CASSLGWASGGANEQFF
DNA: TGTGCCAGCAGCTTAGGGTGGGCTAGCGGGGGGGCGAATGAGCAGTTCTTC
J: TRBJ2-1
D: TRBD2
size: -
V: TRBV7-2

CDR3: CASSLYVGTSGSNEQFF
DNA: TGCGCCAGCAGCCTATATGTCGGGACTAGCGGGAGCAATGAGCAGTTCTTC
J: TRBJ2-1
D: TRBD2
size: few
V: TRBV4-1

CDR3: CSARGGIGSYTF
DNA: TGCAGTGCTAGAGGGGGCATCGGGAGCTACACCTTC
J: TRBJ1-2
D: -
size: few
V: TRBV20-1

CDR3: CASSYSISGSTAEQFF
DNA: TGTGCCAGCAGTTACTCGATTAGCGGGAGTACTGCTGAGCAGTTCTTC
J: TRBJ2-1
D: TRBD2
size: -
V: TRBV6-2/TRBV6-3

CDR3: CASSQFQGPNEQFF
DNA: TGTGCCAGCAGCCAATTTCAGGGGCCAAATGAGCAGTTCTTC
J: TRBJ2-1
D: -
size: many
V: TRBV16

CDR3: CASSFGSRELFF
DNA: TGTGCCAGCAGTTTCGGTTCCCGGGAGCTGTTTTTT
J: TRBJ2-2
D: -
size: few
V: TRBV2

CDR3: CASSLGPRSGQFF
DNA: TGTGCCAGCAGCTTAGGCCCCCGGAGTGGGCAGTTCTTC
J: TRBJ2-1
D: -
size: many
V: TRBV7-2

CDR3: CASSLGPSTDTQYF
DNA: TGTGCCAGCAGCCTAGGGCCCAGCACAGATACGCAGTATTTT
J: TRBJ2-3
D: -
size: many
V: TRBV11-2

CDR3: CASKGRGKPQHF
DNA: TGTGCCAGTAAAGGCAGGGGAAAGCCCCAGCATTTT
J: TRBJ1-5
D: -
size: -
V: TRBV19

CDR3: CASSPQAANEQFF
DNA: TGTGCCAGCAGCCCACAGGCTGCAAATGAGCAGTTCTTC
J: TRBJ2-1
D: -
size: few
V: TRBV6-1

CDR3: CASTGGYLAGGPYEQYF
DNA: TGTGCCAGCACCGGCGGCTATCTAGCGGGAGGGCCCTACGAGCAGTACTTC
J: TRBJ2-7
D: TRBD2
size: many
V: TRBV12-3/TRBV12-4

CDR3: CASSATGSTDTQYF
DNA: TGTGCCAGTAGTGCCACCGGGAGCACAGATACGCAGTATTTT
J: TRBJ2-3
D: -
size: -
V: TRBV19

CDR3: CASSQVGDGYEQYF
DNA: TGTGCCAGCAGCCAAGTCGGGGACGGGTACGAGCAGTACTTC
J: TRBJ2-7
D: -
size: many
V: TRBV4-2

CDR3: CASSLHEGIYEQYF
DNA: TGCGCCAGCAGCTTGCATGAGGGAATTTACGAGCAGTACTTC
J: TRBJ2-7
D: -
size: few
V: TRBV5-1

CDR3: CASADRAVWANVLTF
DNA: TGTGCCAGTGCCGACAGGGCCGTCTGGGCCAACGTCCTGACTTTC
J: TRBJ2-6
D: TRBD1
size: -
V: TRBV19

CDR3: CASSQDLGGANTGELFF
DNA: TGTGCCAGCAGCCAAGATCTTGGTGGGGCGAACACCGGGGAGCTGTTTTTT
J: TRBJ2-2
D: -
size: few
V: TRBV3-1

CDR3: CASSPGQGAVGELFF
DNA: TGTGCCAGCAGTCCGGGACAGGGGGCGGTCGGGGAGCTGTTTTTT
J: TRBJ2-2
D: TRBD1
size: many
V: TRBV6-1

CDR3: CASRNHRGLGEKLFF
DNA: TGTGCCAGCAGAAATCACAGGGGACTGGGTGAAAAACTGTTTTTT
J: TRBJ1-4
D: TRBD1
size: many
V: TRBV12-3/TRBV12-4

CDR3: CASSFGAANEKLFF
DNA: TGTGCCAGCAGTTTCGGAGCGGCTAATGAAAAACTGTTTTTT
J: TRBJ1-4
D: -
size: many
V: TRBV12-3/TRBV12-4

CDR3: CSVEYGYTF
DNA: TGCAGCGTTGAGTATGGCTACACCTTC
J: TRBJ1-2
D: -
size: -
V: TRBV29-1

CDR3: CASREGLAGASSYNEQFF
DNA: TGTGCCAGCAGGGAGGGACTAGCGGGGGCGAGCTCCTACAATGAGCAGTTCTTC
J: TRBJ2-1
D: TRBD2
size: many
V: TRBV2

CDR3: CASTTPPGTQGGNQPQHF
DNA: TGTGCCAGTACAACCCCGCCAGGGACCCAAGGTGGCAATCAGCCCCAGCATTTT
J: TRBJ1-5
D: -
size: few
V: TRBV19

CDR3: CASRSGTGSSNQPQHF
DNA: TGTGCCAGCAGAAGCGGGACAGGGTCCAGCAATCAGCCCCAGCATTTT
J: TRBJ1-5
D: TRBD1
size: many
V: TRBV12-3/TRBV12-4

CDR3: CASSLVGPRTDTQYF
DNA: TGTGCCAGCAGCTTAGTGGGACCACGCACAGATACGCAGTATTTT
J: TRBJ2-3
D: -
size: many
V: TRBV7-9

CDR3: CASSRTGPPTDTQYF
DNA: TGTGCCAGCAGCAGGACAGGGCCCCCCACAGATACGCAGTATTTT
J: TRBJ2-3
D: TRBD1
size: many
V: TRBV7-9

CDR3: CASSLPSAEYYNEQFF
DNA: TGTGCCAGCAGTTTACCCTCAGCGGAGTACTACAATGAGCAGTTCTTC
J: TRBJ2-1
D: -
size: many
V: TRBV12-3/TRBV12-4

CDR3: CASSYYRGQPDYNEQFF
DNA: TGTGCCAGCAGTTACTATCGGGGGCAACCCGACTACAATGAGCAGTTCTTC
J: TRBJ2-1
D: -
size: -
V: TRBV6-5

CDR3: CSVEGEQRGGEQFF
DNA: TGCAGCGTTGAGGGGGAACAGCGGGGGGGTGAGCAGTTCTTC
J: TRBJ2-1
D: TRBD2
size: many
V: TRBV29-1

CDR3: CSARLAGGYYNEQFF
DNA: TGCAGTGCTAGACTAGCGGGAGGATACTACAATGAGCAGTTCTTC
J: TRBJ2-1
D: TRBD2
size: -
V: TRBV20-1

CDR3: CSALRGPQETQYF
DNA: TGCAGTGCCCTCAGGGGGCCTCAAGAGACCCAGTACTTC
J: TRBJ2-5
D: TRBD1
size: many
V: TRBV20-1

CDR3: CASSYERYEQFF
DNA: TGTGCCAGCAGTTACGAGAGGTATGAGCAGTTCTTC
J: TRBJ2-1
D: -
size: few
V: TRBV6-6

CDR3: CAISVGQGRDGYTF
DNA: TGTGCCATCAGTGTAGGACAGGGCCGTGATGGCTACACCTTC
J: TRBJ1-2
D: TRBD1
size: many
V: TRBV10-3

CDR3: CASRPDAGNQPQHF
DNA: TGCGCCAGCAGACCAGACGCCGGCAATCAGCCCCAGCATTTT
J: TRBJ1-5
D: -
size: few
V: TRBV5-1

CDR3: CASGWDGSYEQYF
DNA: TGTGCCAGCGGCTGGGACGGTTCCTACGAGCAGTACTTC
J: TRBJ2-7
D: -
size: many
V: TRBV6-1

CDR3: CASSLGVLSYNEQFF
DNA: TGTGCCAGCAGCTTGGGGGTTCTCTCCTACAATGAGCAGTTCTTC
J: TRBJ2-1
D: -
size: many
V: TRBV5-5

CDR3: CSVVAGTDTQYF
DNA: TGCAGCGTTGTAGCGGGAACAGATACGCAGTATTTT
J: TRBJ2-3
D: TRBD2
size: -
V: TRBV29-1